The table lists the clone carrying this TCR beta chain with a few counts. Its antigen is undetermined. TCRdb re-called the 5' RACE reads with MiXCR, one entry per CDR3 protein. The sample contains about 180,000 distinct CDR3 sequences, around 15% of which appear only once. The record originates from a study of T-cell memory formation after mild COVID-19. Study as a whole: TCR clustering was largely donor specific.

V was trimmed by 6 bases and J by 1 base, leaving 12 bases between them. Germline V gene data show CDR1 as MNHEY and CDR2 as SVGAGI. This CDR3 region has 14 residues. The study's findings and limits: Chiefly within CM and EM were the contracting CD4+ clones; CD8+ ones were within EMRA.

Sequenced material: PBMCs or a T cell subset sorted from them (not recorded which). The sequence derives from an adult woman who had mild COVID-19 (a few samples of this study predate the infection). Cell type and time point are not known. The chain employs TRBV6-5 and TRBJ1-1, with a possible D match to TRBD1 (5 bases). CDR3 residues: CASRAGTANTEAFF. CDR3 nucleotide sequence: TGTGCCAGCAGGGCGGGGACGGCGAACACTGAAGCTTTCTTT.